The 8 T cell receptor beta chains listed next were all sequenced from one sample in a study of blood T cell repertoires in COVID-19. Measured with immunoSEQ multiplex PCR; TCRdb has only the in-frame clones, and not every one. The sample includes 100,000 to 150,000 clones, approximately 80% of them seen just once. Sequencing was done on a sample of peripheral blood. These TCRs come from a man aged 45-65 years with acute or convalescent COVID-19.

The J gene is TRBJ2-5, the V gene TRBV5-4, with 9 bases matching TRBD2. The CDR3 is 16 amino acids. Trimming at V came to 4 bases and at J to 3 bases, leaving 10 bases not matched to a gene. The germline V gene has CDR1 SGHNT and CDR2 YYREEE (reference sequence). CDR3 bases: TGTGCCAGCAGCGCCCCTAGCGGGGTCCGAGAAGAGACCCAGTACTTC. Translation: CASSAPSGVREETQYF.

This clone was observed a few times. The chain joins TRBV27 to TRBJ1-6; D remains unclear. Per germline, CDR1 MNHEY and CDR2 SMNVEV (reference sequence). CDR3 length: 17 residues. Trimming took 0 bases from V and 0 from J, leaving 9 bases between them. The CDR3, as DNA: TGTGCCAGCAGTTTATCGGGCAGAAGCTCCTATAATTCACCCCTCCACTTT. Amino acid sequence: CASSLSGRSSYNSPLHF.

This chain joins TRBV4-1 and TRBJ1-6; no clear D gene. CDR1 and CDR2 from the germline V gene are MGHRA and YSYEKL. The CDR3 contains 17 residues. V was trimmed by 4 bases and J by 7 bases, leaving 20 bases between them. The CDR3 DNA reads TGCGCCAGCAGCCGTGGAGGCATAATTTCGGAAAATTCACCCCTCCACTTT. Encoded protein: CASSRGGIISENSPLHF.

The sample holds a few counts of this clone. This sequence joins TRBV7-9 and TRBJ1-4; a possible D gene is TRBD1 (5 bases). With 2 bases removed from V and 3 bases from J, the gap between germline ends came to 10 bases. CDR3 size: 15 residues. Germline CDR1 and CDR2: SEHNR and FQNEAQ (reference sequence). This CDR3 reads CASSLTGVPNEKLFF. The CDR3 nucleotides read TGTGCCAGCAGCTTAACGGGGGTTCCTAATGAAAAACTGTTTTTT. The full variable domain, with the rest looked up from reference TRBV7-9 and TRBJ1-4, is DTGVSQNPRHKITKRGQNVTFRCDPISEHNRLYWYRQTLGQGPEFLTYFQNEAQLEKSRLLSDRFSAERPKGSFSTLEIQRTEQGDSAMYLCASSLTGVPNEKLFFGSGTQLSVL.

The chain couples TRBV6-1 to TRBJ2-5; unclear D gene. Trimming cost V 1 base and J 3 bases, with 6 bases left between them. The CDR3 runs 13 residues. Germline-derived CDR1 and CDR2 are MNHNS and SASEGT. Here the CDR3 reads CASSEGSEETQYF. DNA of the CDR3: TGTGCCAGCAGTGAAGGAAGCGAAGAGACCCAGTACTTC.

The chain has TRBV6-6 and TRBJ2-1, with TRBD2 identical over 9 bases. This CDR3 comprises 16 residues. Unmatched junction bases numbered 7, after V lost 2 bases and J lost 5 bases. Germline V gene sequence: CDR1 MNHNY, CDR2 SVGAGI (reference sequence). CDR3 in amino acids: CASSYLASGAHNEQFF. CDR3 in DNA: TGTGCCAGCAGTTACCTCGCTAGCGGGGCCCACAATGAGCAGTTCTTC.

The CDR3 nucleotides are TGTGCCAGCAGCCTACAGGGACTAGCGGGCACAGATACGCAGTATTTT. Translation gives CASSLQGLAGTDTQYF. The rearrangement joins TRBV3-1 (or the pseudogene TRBV3-2) to TRBJ2-3; TRBD2 aligns across 11 bases. Germline CDR1 LGHDT, CDR2 YNNKEL (reference sequence). V lost 4 bases and J lost 1; bases outside the gene matches: 4. This CDR3 has 16 amino acids.

The CDR3 sequence: CASSTKRQERKTEAFF. The CDR3 DNA is TGTGCCAGCAGCACAAAGCGACAGGAGCGGAAGACTGAAGCTTTCTTT. The rearrangement uses TRBV9 and TRBJ1-1, with D tentatively TRBD1 (6 bases). V was pared by 4 bases and J by 5 bases, with 21 bases between. Germline V gene data show CDR1 as SGDLS and CDR2 as YYNGEE. CDR3 length: 16 amino acids.